This TCR beta chain was observed in a study of tumor and adjacent non-tumor tissue in lung cancer. RNA was extracted from bulk tissue without any cell sorting. Chemotherapy-naive patients with new lung cancer underwent thoracic surgery in China, August–late 2014. The CDR3 is 13 amino acids. The germline gives CDR1 MNHEY, CDR2 SVGEGT. TCRbeta libraries were built with three rounds of nested PCR, modified from ARM-PCR. TCRdb called the multiplex PCR reads again in MiXCR, with one record for every CDR3 protein. This sample has roughly 120,000 distinct CDR3 sequences, with roughly 77% found just once. This clonotype was recorded only once. Relative to the germline gene, one junction end is altered; a read error may explain this.

The sample taken for sequencing was lung tumor tissue. This receptor was obtained from a woman aged 55-69 years with non-small cell lung cancer. V gene TRBV6-2 or TRBV6-3 combines with J gene TRBJ2-7; D gene uncertain. The CDR3 here is CASNRTGSCEQYF. CDR3 coding DNA: TGTGCCAGCAACCGTACCGGGTCCTGCGAGCAGTACTTC.